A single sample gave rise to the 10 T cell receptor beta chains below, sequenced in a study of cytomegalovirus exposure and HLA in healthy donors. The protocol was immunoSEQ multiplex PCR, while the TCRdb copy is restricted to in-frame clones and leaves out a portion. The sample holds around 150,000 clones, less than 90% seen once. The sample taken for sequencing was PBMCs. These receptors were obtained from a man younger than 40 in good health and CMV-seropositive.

Here the CDR3 reads CASSPTGGVQGEQFF. CDR3 nucleotides: TGTGCCAGCAGCCCTACCGGGGGGGTCCAGGGGGAGCAGTTCTTC. This chain joins TRBV7-9 and TRBJ2-1; 8 bases are a match to TRBD2. From germline, CDR1 is SEHNR and CDR2 FQNEAQ (reference sequence). CDR3 length: 15 amino acids. Losses at the gene ends were 5 bases for V and 10 bases for J; bases not matched to a gene: 13. The full variable domain, its missing parts supplied by reference TRBV7-9 and TRBJ2-1, is DTGVSQNPRHKITKRGQNVTFRCDPISEHNRLYWYRQTLGQGPEFLTYFQNEAQLEKSRLLSDRFSAERPKGSFSTLEIQRTEQGDSAMYLCASSPTGGVQGEQFFGPGTRLTVL.

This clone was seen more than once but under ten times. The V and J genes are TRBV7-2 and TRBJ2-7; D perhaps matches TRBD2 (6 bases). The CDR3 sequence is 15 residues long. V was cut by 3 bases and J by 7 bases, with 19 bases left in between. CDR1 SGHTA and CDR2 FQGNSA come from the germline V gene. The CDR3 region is CASSFGERALGEQYF. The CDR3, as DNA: TGTGCCAGCAGCTTTGGCGAGCGGGCCCTTGGGGAGCAGTACTTC.

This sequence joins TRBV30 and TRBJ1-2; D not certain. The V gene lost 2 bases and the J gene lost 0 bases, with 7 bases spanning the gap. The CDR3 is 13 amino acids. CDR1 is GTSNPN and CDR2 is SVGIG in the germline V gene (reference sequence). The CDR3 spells CAWSLEANYGYTF. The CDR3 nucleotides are TGTGCCTGGAGTTTGGAGGCTAACTATGGCTACACCTTC.

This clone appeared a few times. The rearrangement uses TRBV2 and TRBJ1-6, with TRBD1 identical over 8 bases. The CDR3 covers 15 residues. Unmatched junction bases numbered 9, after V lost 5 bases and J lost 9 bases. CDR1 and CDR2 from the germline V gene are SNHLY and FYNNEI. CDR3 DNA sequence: TGTGCCAGCAGTCCTACCCGACAGGGGAGTTCACCCCTCCACTTT. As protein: CASSPTRQGSSPLHF.

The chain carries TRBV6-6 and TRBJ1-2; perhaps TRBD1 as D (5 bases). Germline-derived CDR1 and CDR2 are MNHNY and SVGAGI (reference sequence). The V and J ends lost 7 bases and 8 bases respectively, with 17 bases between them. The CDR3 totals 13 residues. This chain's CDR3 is CASNNGPGLGYTF. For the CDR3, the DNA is TGTGCCAGCAATAATGGCCCGGGACTAGGCTACACCTTC.

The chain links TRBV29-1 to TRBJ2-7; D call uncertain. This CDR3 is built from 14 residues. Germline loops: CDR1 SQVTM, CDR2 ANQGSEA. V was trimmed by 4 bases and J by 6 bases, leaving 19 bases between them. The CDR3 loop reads CSVASGSTTSEQYF. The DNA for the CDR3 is TGCAGCGTTGCAAGTGGGTCAACTACCAGCGAGCAGTACTTC.

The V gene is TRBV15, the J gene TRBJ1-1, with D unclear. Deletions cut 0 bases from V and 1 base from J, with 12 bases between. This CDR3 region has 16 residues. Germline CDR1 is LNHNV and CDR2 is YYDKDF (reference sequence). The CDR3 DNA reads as TGTGCCACCAGCAGAGAAGTCGGAGACCCGAACACTGAAGCTTTCTTT. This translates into CATSREVGDPNTEAFF.

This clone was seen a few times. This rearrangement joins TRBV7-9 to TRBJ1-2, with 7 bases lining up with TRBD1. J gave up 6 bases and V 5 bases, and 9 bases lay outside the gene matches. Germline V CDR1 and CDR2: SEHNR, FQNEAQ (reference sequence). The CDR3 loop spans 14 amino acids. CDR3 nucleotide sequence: TGTGCCAGCAGCACCGACAGGGTCCTCAATGGCTACACCTTC. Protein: CASSTDRVLNGYTF.

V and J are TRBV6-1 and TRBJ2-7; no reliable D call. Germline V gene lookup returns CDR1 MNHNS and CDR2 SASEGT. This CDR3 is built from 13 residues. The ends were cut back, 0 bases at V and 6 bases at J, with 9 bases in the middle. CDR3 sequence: CASSEARVSEQYF. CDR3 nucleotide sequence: TGTGCCAGCAGTGAAGCGCGTGTCTCCGAGCAGTACTTC.

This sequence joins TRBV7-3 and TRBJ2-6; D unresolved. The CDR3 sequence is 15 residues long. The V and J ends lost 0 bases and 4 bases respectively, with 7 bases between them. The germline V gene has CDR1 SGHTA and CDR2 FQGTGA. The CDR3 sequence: CASSLTRGGANVLTF. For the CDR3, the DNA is TGTGCCAGCAGCTTAACCCGAGGAGGGGCCAACGTCCTGACTTTC.